Listed below are T cell receptor beta chains from one sample, sequenced in a study of regulatory T cells in long-lasting Graves disease. MiXCR, applied by TCRdb to the multiplex PCR reads, yields one record per CDR3 protein. The data show 450,000 to 650,000 distinct CDR3 sequences, with approximately 16% seen just once and just under 25% held by the top ten. The data were also submitted as part of a second study, on T cells in Graves' hyperthyroidism and ophthalmopathy.

Specimen: peripheral blood mononuclear cells (PBMCs), collected at new diagnosis, from a patient treated with antithyroid drugs. Every receptor here comes from a woman aged 35-60 years with Graves disease. Each CDR3 is given with its conserved first and last residue. The D gene is left open where the match is weak. Expanded clones get a size class; other rows say once, few or many, or leave the size out.

J gene	V gene	D gene	clone size	CDR3 protein	CDR3 DNA
TRBJ1-6	TRBV10-3	-	-	CAISETYDSPLHF	TGTGCCATCAGTGAGACGTACGATTCACCCCTCCACTTT
TRBJ1-2	TRBV6-1	-	few	CASSHARGVGYGYTF	TGTGCCAGCAGCCACGCTCGGGGGGTCGGCTATGGCTACACCTTC
TRBJ2-1	TRBV20-1	TRBD2	few	CSAKGLAGVSEQLF	TGCAGTGCTAAAGGACTAGCGGGGGTCAGTGAGCAGCTCTTC
TRBJ2-2	TRBV11-3	-	few	CASSSGTVKGGELFF	TGTGCCAGCAGCTCGGGGACCGTCAAAGGCGGGGAGCTGTTTTTT
TRBJ2-2	TRBV12-3/TRBV12-4	-	few	CASSLGAGWHGELFF	TGTGCCAGCAGTTTAGGCGCAGGGTGGCACGGGGAGCTGTTTTTT
TRBJ2-3	TRBV29-1	-	many	CSVARLGRTDTQYF	TGCAGCGTTGCCCGACTAGGCCGCACAGATACGCAGTATTTT
TRBJ1-1	TRBV5-1	-	-	CTSSLEQGVTEAFF	TGCACCAGCAGCTTGGAACAGGGAGTCACTGAAGCTTTCTTT
TRBJ1-6	TRBV18	TRBD1	once	CASSPTGDSSYNSPLHF	TGTGCCAGCTCACCGACTGGGGACAGCTCCTATAATTCACCCCTCCACTTT
TRBJ1-1	TRBV20-1	-	many	CSARDAGTANTEAFF	TGCAGTGCTAGAGATGCCGGGACGGCGAACACTGAAGCTTTCTTT
TRBJ2-5	TRBV20-1	-	many	CSARSTFQETQYF	TGCAGTGCTAGATCAACTTTTCAAGAGACCCAGTACTTC
TRBJ1-6	TRBV5-1	-	few	CASSSGPSYNSPLHF	TGCGCCAGCAGCTCAGGGCCATCCTATAATTCACCCCTCCACTTT
TRBJ2-3	TRBV24-1	TRBD2	-	CATSSSGSTDTQYF	TGTGCCACCAGTTCTAGCGGCAGCACAGATACGCAGTATTTT
TRBJ2-1	TRBV6-2/TRBV6-3	-	-	CASSYNQPTFNEQFF	TGTGCCAGCAGTTACAACCAGCCTACTTTTAATGAGCAGTTCTTC
TRBJ2-2	TRBV6-2/TRBV6-3	-	-	CASRRREDRLTGELFF	TGTGCCAGCAGGAGGAGGGAGGACAGACTCACCGGGGAGCTGTTTTTT
TRBJ1-5	TRBV6-1	-	many	CASRASGVYQPQHF	TGTGCCAGCAGGGCCAGTGGGGTATATCAGCCCCAGCATTTT